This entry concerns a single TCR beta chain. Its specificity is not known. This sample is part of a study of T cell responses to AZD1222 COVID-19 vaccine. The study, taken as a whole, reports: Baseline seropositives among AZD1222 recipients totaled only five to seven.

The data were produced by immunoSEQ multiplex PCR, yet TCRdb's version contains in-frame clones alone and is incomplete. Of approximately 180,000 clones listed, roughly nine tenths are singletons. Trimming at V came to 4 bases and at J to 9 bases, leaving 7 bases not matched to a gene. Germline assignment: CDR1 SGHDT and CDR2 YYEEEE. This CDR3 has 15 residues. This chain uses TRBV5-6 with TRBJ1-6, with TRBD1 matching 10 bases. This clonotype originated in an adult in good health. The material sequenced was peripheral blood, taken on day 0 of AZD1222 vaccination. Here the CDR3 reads CASSPRDRGFSPLHF. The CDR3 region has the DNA TGTGCCAGCAGCCCGCGGGACAGGGGATTTTCACCCCTCCACTTT.